The next 27 T cell receptor beta chains were all read from a single sample in a study of T cells after posttransplantation cyclophosphamide. The data were produced by immunoSEQ multiplex PCR, yet TCRdb's version contains in-frame clones alone and is incomplete. The table has tens of thousands of clones, 85% to 95% seen once. Input material: PBMCs. Receptors were obtained from a woman in her 30s in good health and a related stem cell transplant donor.

The rearrangement joins TRBV5-4 to TRBJ2-2; a possible D gene is TRBD1 (5 bases). In germline, CDR1 is SGHNT, CDR2 YYREEE (reference sequence). V was clipped by 7 bases and J by 0 bases, with 13 bases between them. There are 15 residues in the CDR3. CDR3 loop: CASQPTVTNTGELFF. CDR3 bases: TGTGCCAGCCAACCGACAGTTACGAACACCGGGGAGCTGTTTTTT.

This sequence joins TRBV18 and TRBJ1-2; the match to TRBD1 covers 8 bases. The CDR3 totals 13 residues. V lost 3 bases to trimming and J lost 5 bases; unmatched junction nucleotides: 2. The germline V gene has CDR1 KGHSH and CDR2 LQKENI. CDR3 amino acids: CASSPGQVYGYTF. CDR3 DNA: TGTGCCAGCTCACCGGGACAGGTGTATGGCTACACCTTC.

The chain couples TRBV5-4 to TRBJ2-1; 10 nucleotides match TRBD1. CDR3 size: 15 residues. Germline-derived CDR1 and CDR2 are SGHNT and YYREEE (reference sequence). Trimming cost V 2 bases and J 2 bases; bases outside gene matches: 1. CDR3 in DNA: TGTGCCAGCAGCTTAGACAGGGGGCCCTACAATGAGCAGTTCTTC. The encoded protein is CASSLDRGPYNEQFF.

The rearrangement links TRBV28 to TRBJ2-5; 7 nucleotides agree with TRBD2. Unmatched junction bases numbered 3, after V lost 3 bases and J lost 5 bases. This CDR3 is 13 amino acids long. CDR1 and CDR2 (germline): MDHEN, SYDVKM. The CDR3 spells CASSFAGGETQYF. CDR3 DNA: TGTGCCAGCAGTTTCGCCGGGGGGGAGACCCAGTACTTC.

The CDR3 nucleotides are TGCGCCAGCAGCCAAAACAGGCTGTCACAGCCCCAGCATTTT. Protein sequence: CASSQNRLSQPQHF. The chain uses TRBV4-3 and TRBJ1-5; perhaps TRBD1 as D (5 bases). V was cut by 2 bases and J by 7 bases, with 12 bases left in between. The CDR3 consists of 14 residues. Germline CDR1 LGHNA, CDR2 YSLEER.

The CDR3 loop reads CASSEPNAASGGDSHEQFF. DNA of the CDR3: TGTGCCAGCAGTGAACCCAACGCGGCTAGCGGGGGGGATTCCCATGAGCAGTTCTTC. This chain links TRBV21-1 with TRBJ2-1; the listed D gene, TRBD2, was not tested against the DNA. TRBV21-1 is annotated as a pseudogene. The CDR3 sequence is 19 residues long.

The J gene is TRBJ1-4, the V gene TRBV9; D is unresolved. The germline V gene has CDR1 SGDLS and CDR2 YYNGEE. V lost 0 bases and J 3 bases, leaving 9 bases between the germline ends. The CDR3 contains 15 residues. The CDR3 loop is CASSVVGVPNEKLFF. The CDR3 bases are TGTGCCAGCAGCGTAGTCGGGGTCCCTAATGAAAAACTGTTTTTT.

The chain recombines TRBV5-6 with TRBJ1-2, with D unresolved. The CDR3 has 13 amino acids. Trimming removed 1 base at V and 1 base at J, with 5 bases between. Germline CDR1 reads SGHDT; CDR2 reads YYEEEE. CDR3 loop: CASSLPNNYGYTF. The CDR3 nucleotides are TGTGCCAGCAGCTTGCCCAATAACTATGGCTACACCTTC.

The chain is built from TRBV14 and TRBJ1-1; D is ambiguous. This CDR3 is 14 amino acids long. Trimming removed 1 base from V and 4 bases from J, with 10 bases in between. The V gene's germline CDR1 is SGHDN and CDR2 FVKESK. CDR3 sequence reads: CASSQGFGGTEAFF. Written as DNA, the CDR3 is TGTGCCAGCAGCCAAGGGTTCGGCGGCACTGAAGCTTTCTTT.

The chain employs TRBV6-1 and TRBJ1-2; 9 bases match TRBD1. With V trimmed by 10 bases and J by 8 bases, 14 bases remained unmatched. Per the germline V gene, CDR1 is MNHNS and CDR2 is SASEGT. This CDR3 region has 14 residues. CDR3 region: CATAPTGGREGYTF. CDR3 DNA sequence: TGTGCCACCGCCCCGACAGGGGGAAGAGAGGGCTACACCTTC.

This chain joins TRBV7-2 and TRBJ2-1, with 10 bases fitting TRBD2. The CDR3 consists of 17 residues. Per the germline V gene, CDR1 is SGHTA and CDR2 is FQGNSA. V lost 5 bases, J lost 3 bases, and 10 bases stayed unmatched. The CDR3: CASSPQGAGGFYNEQFF. CDR3 bases: TGTGCCAGCAGCCCTCAGGGAGCGGGGGGGTTCTACAATGAGCAGTTCTTC.

V and J are TRBV27 and TRBJ1-1; tentative D call: TRBD1 (6 bases). CDR3 length: 15 residues. Per germline, CDR1 MNHEY and CDR2 SMNVEV (reference sequence). The V and J ends lost 2 bases and 0 bases respectively, with 10 bases between them. CDR3 bases: TGTGCCAGCAGTTTAGCCGGACAGATGAACACTGAAGCTTTCTTT. Translating gives CASSLAGQMNTEAFF.

As to this clone: An end of the junction differs from the germline gene, which may be a read error. The chain is built from TRBV4-2 and TRBJ2-5; tentative D call: TRBD2 (5 bases). There are 14 residues in the CDR3. Germline V gene sequence: CDR1 LGHNA, CDR2 YNFKEQ. The CDR3 bases are TGTGCCAGCAGCCAAGATTCCGAGGGCCCCCGTGTTAACTTC. This translates into CASSQDSEGPRVNF.

This clone showed up just once. The V gene is TRBV6-5, the J gene TRBJ1-2; 8 bases map to TRBD1. This CDR3 is 14 amino acids long. CDR1 is MNHEY, CDR2 SVGAGI, per germline. The V gene end was trimmed by 6 bases and the J gene end by 2 bases; junction bases not matched to a gene: 5. CDR3 loop: CASRQGAGNYGYTF. The CDR3 DNA reads as TGTGCCAGCAGGCAGGGGGCGGGAAACTATGGCTACACCTTC.

The V and J genes are TRBV5-4 and TRBJ1-1; possibly TRBD1 for D (6 bases). Germline loops: CDR1 SGHNT, CDR2 YYREEE (reference sequence). Trimming shortened V by 4 bases and J by 5 bases, and 18 bases separated the two germline ends. This CDR3 contains 15 residues. The chain's CDR3 is CASSLKQGLATEAFF. CDR3 sequence (DNA): TGTGCCAGCAGCCTTAAACAGGGTTTGGCGACTGAAGCTTTCTTT.

This sequence joins TRBV4-3 and TRBJ2-7; 7 bases match TRBD1. This CDR3 is built from 14 residues. Germline trimming cut 3 bases from V and 1 base from J; bases unmatched to any gene: 3. CDR1 is LGHNA, CDR2 YSLEER, per germline. The CDR3 DNA reads TGCGCCAGCAGCCAGGGACAGCGATCCTACGAGCAGTACTTC. Translation: CASSQGQRSYEQYF.

This chain connects TRBV28 to TRBJ1-2, with D uncertain. CDR1 and CDR2 from the germline V gene are MDHEN and SYDVKM. The CDR3 length is 12 residues. Trimming left V 5 bases short and J 8 bases short, with 12 bases between. The CDR3 nucleotides are TGTGCCAGCAGTACAAGGAGAGAGGGCTACACCTTC. It translates to CASSTRREGYTF.

This clone was seen a handful of times. The chain couples TRBV9 to TRBJ2-3; TRBD2 is a possible D gene (6 bases). Trimming took off 0 bases at V and 3 bases at J, with 14 bases between the two ends. Germline CDR1 SGDLS, CDR2 YYNGEE. The CDR3 extends over 16 amino acids. CDR3 sequence (DNA): TGTGCCAGCAGCGTAGGTACGGGGGTTGAAACAGATACGCAGTATTTT. Its protein is CASSVGTGVETDTQYF.

This rearrangement joins TRBV28 to TRBJ1-1, with 7 bases aligning to TRBD1. Germline V gives CDR1 MDHEN, CDR2 SYDVKM. The CDR3 consists of 13 residues. Trimming took 6 bases from V and 9 from J; bases not matched to a gene: 10. The CDR3, as DNA: TGTGCCAGCAGCTCCGACAGGGAATCCAAAGCTTTCTTT. It translates to CASSSDRESKAFF.

CDR3 bases: TGTGCCGCAAAGGGACTAGCGGGGGGAAATGAGCAGTTCTTC. It specifies CAAKGLAGGNEQFF. The chain combines TRBV6-1 with TRBJ2-1, with 15 bases matching TRBD2. In germline, CDR1 is MNHNS, CDR2 SASEGT. This CDR3 has 14 amino acids. V lost 11 bases, J lost 7 bases, and 6 bases stayed unmatched.

The rearrangement joins TRBV7-2 to TRBJ2-3, with a possible D match to TRBD1 (5 bases). Trimming took 2 bases from V and 0 from J, leaving 9 bases between them. The germline V gene encodes CDR1 SGHTA and CDR2 FQGNSA. This CDR3 has 15 amino acids. CDR3 coding DNA: TGTGCCAGCAGCTTAAGAAGGGGTAGCACAGATACGCAGTATTTT. It codes for CASSLRRGSTDTQYF.

J is TRBJ1-1 and V is TRBV14, with D hard to call. The ends were cut back, 1 base at V and 5 bases at J, with 14 bases in the middle. This CDR3 is 15 amino acids long. Looked up from germline, CDR1 is SGHDN and CDR2 is FVKESK. This CDR3 reads CASSQVPGERTEAFF. The CDR3 nucleotides read TGTGCCAGCAGCCAAGTGCCCGGAGAGAGGACTGAAGCTTTCTTT.

The rearrangement joins TRBV6-1 to TRBJ1-5; D call uncertain. This CDR3 region has 15 residues. V gave up 6 bases and J gave up 0 bases, with 12 bases separating them. Germline CDR1 and CDR2: MNHNS and SASEGT. The CDR3 protein is CASRGGGYSNQPQHF. In DNA form, the CDR3 reads TGTGCCAGCAGGGGTGGAGGATATAGCAATCAGCCCCAGCATTTT.

In nucleotides, the CDR3 is TGTGCCAGCAGCGGAGACAGGCTGAGCTCCTACGAGCAGTACTTC. Translation gives CASSGDRLSSYEQYF. This chain joins TRBV6-7 and TRBJ2-7; the D gene is possibly TRBD1 (6 bases). TRBV6-7 is an open reading frame whose function is uncertain. V was pared by 6 bases and J by 0 bases, with 15 bases between. The CDR3 is 15 residues long.

The J gene is TRBJ1-1, the V gene TRBV2; D is uncertain. The CDR3 length is 12 residues. V shed 7 bases and J shed 3 bases, with 9 bases lying between them. The germline gives CDR1 SNHLY, CDR2 FYNNEI. The CDR3 region has the DNA TGTGCCAGCATCCTCAGTTACACTGAAGCTTTCTTT. It yields the protein CASILSYTEAFF.

The chain recombines TRBV20-1 with TRBJ2-5; D ambiguous. Per germline, CDR1 DFQATT and CDR2 SNEGSKA (reference sequence). CDR3 length: 11 residues. Trimming stripped 6 bases from V and 3 bases from J, with 8 bases between. In nucleotides, the CDR3 is TGCAGTGCCCCGTCCGAAGAGACCCAGTACTTC. This encodes CSAPSEETQYF.

The CDR3 DNA follows: TGTGCCAGCAGCTTGGAGTATAATTCACCCCTCCACTTT. Amino acids: CASSLEYNSPLHF. J is TRBJ1-6 and V is TRBV13; D uncertain. This CDR3 spans 13 amino acids. Germline-derived CDR1 and CDR2 are PRHDT and FYEKMQ (reference sequence). Trimming stripped 3 bases from V and 4 bases from J, with 4 bases between.